The 24 T cell receptor beta chains below all came from one sample that was sequenced in a study of T cell repertoires in cytomegalovirus infection. TCRdb ran MiXCR on the reads and lists one entry per CDR3 protein. The sample lists about 310,000 distinct CDR3 sequences, around a sixth seen once, with about 12% in the top ten. Sequences were obtained from PBMCs. Receptors originate from a human donor in good health (CMV status not recorded). Some clones in this sample may be carry-over from other donors' samples.

A note on this clonotype: A much larger clone lies one base from this, so it may be a read error. The rearrangement uses TRBV28 and TRBJ2-2; no definite D call. This CDR3 has 14 residues. Germline values: CDR1 MDHEN, CDR2 SYDVKM. In DNA, the CDR3 is TGTGCCAACAGTTTATGGGCGGACACCGGGGAGCTGTTTTTT. This encodes CANSLWADTGELFF.

V gene TRBV5-4 combines with J gene TRBJ2-2, with D unresolved. Trimming pared 4 bases from V and 3 bases from J, leaving 10 bases between. The CDR3 contains 14 residues. The germline CDR1 and CDR2 sequences are SGHNT and YYREEE (reference sequence). The CDR3 region has the DNA TGTGCCAGCAGCGTACAACAGTACACCGGGGAGCTGTTTTTT. Translated: CASSVQQYTGELFF.

This clonotype was observed a few times. The J gene is TRBJ1-1, the V gene TRBV29-1; TRBD1 aligns across 8 bases. Unmatched junction bases numbered 9, after V lost 7 bases and J lost 5 bases. CDR1 SQVTM and CDR2 ANQGSEA come from the germline V gene. This CDR3 is built from 13 residues. The CDR3 protein is CSGKTGVDTEAFF. The DNA for the CDR3 is TGCAGCGGGAAGACAGGGGTAGATACTGAAGCTTTCTTT.

The chain carries TRBV11-2 and TRBJ2-7, with TRBD2 identical over 13 bases. V shed 5 bases, J shed 3 bases, and the junction held 7 bases outside the gene matches. The CDR3 has 16 residues. CDR1 and CDR2 (germline): SGHAT, FQNNGV. The CDR3 nucleotides read TGTGCCAGCAGCGTCCAGACTAGCGGGGGGTTCTACGAGCAGTACTTC. Encoded protein: CASSVQTSGGFYEQYF.

The CDR3 nucleotides are TGTGCCAGCAGTTTATATCCGGGGTTGATGTACTTC. Its protein is CASSLYPGLMYF. The rearrangement links TRBV27 to TRBJ2-4; possible D gene TRBD2, 5 bases. From germline, CDR1 is MNHEY and CDR2 SMNVEV (reference sequence). The CDR3 consists of 12 residues. V was clipped by 1 base and J by 15 bases, with 13 bases between them.

This clonotype was recorded at least ten times. The chain carries TRBV5-6 and TRBJ2-3; no reliable D call. Per germline, CDR1 SGHDT and CDR2 YYEEEE. V gave up 4 bases and J gave up 6 bases, with 15 bases separating them. The length of the CDR3 is 14 residues. The CDR3 DNA is TGTGCCAGCAGCCCCGAGTGGGGTATGGATACGCAGTATTTT. Its translation is CASSPEWGMDTQYF.

This clonotype was observed a handful of times. The chain recombines TRBV20-1 with TRBJ1-2, with TRBD1 matching 8 bases. The CDR3 runs to 15 residues. V was pared by 5 bases and J by 4 bases, with 12 bases of the junction left unmatched. Germline CDR1 reads DFQATT; CDR2 reads SNEGSKA (reference sequence). The CDR3 sequence: CSASTGAERGYGYTF. The CDR3 DNA follows: TGCAGTGCTTCGACAGGGGCCGAGAGGGGCTATGGCTACACCTTC.

This clonotype was detected ten times or more. V gene TRBV12-3 or TRBV12-4 combines with J gene TRBJ1-2, with D tentatively TRBD1 (5 bases). V lost 2 bases and J lost 8, with 9 bases in between. This CDR3 has 12 amino acids. The CDR3 DNA follows: TGTGCCAGCAGTTTATCGGGGGACGGCTACACCTTC. Its protein product is CASSLSGDGYTF.

This clonotype occurred many times. In nucleotides, the CDR3 is TGTGCCAGCAGGGAGATGGGTAATTCACCCCTCCACTTT. This sequence encodes CASREMGNSPLHF. The chain joins TRBV7-2 to TRBJ1-6; D gene uncertain. CDR3 size: 13 residues. Trimming removed 6 bases at V and 6 bases at J, with 9 bases between. Germline CDR1 is SGHTA and CDR2 is FQGNSA.

V and J are TRBV18 and TRBJ2-7, with D maybe TRBD2 (5 bases). CDR3 size: 15 residues. Deletions cut 2 bases from V and 3 bases from J, with 14 bases between. The germline gives CDR1 KGHSH, CDR2 LQKENI. CDR3 in amino acids: CASSPSEGLDYEQYF. The CDR3 DNA is TGTGCCAGCTCACCATCCGAGGGTCTAGACTACGAGCAGTACTTC.

At least ten counts were recorded for this clonotype. The chain has TRBV7-2 and TRBJ1-1; 10 nucleotides agree with TRBD1. Germline loops: CDR1 SGHTA, CDR2 FQGNSA. CDR3 size: 14 residues. Unmatched junction bases numbered 6, after V lost 0 bases and J lost 11 bases. CDR3 sequence reads: CASSLALDRGYAFF. CDR3 sequence (DNA): TGTGCCAGCAGCTTAGCCTTGGACAGGGGGTACGCTTTCTTT.

The gene calls are TRBV20-1 and TRBJ1-4; D not certain. Germline V gene lookup returns CDR1 DFQATT and CDR2 SNEGSKA (reference sequence). The CDR3 runs to 13 residues. Trimming stripped 4 bases from V and 5 bases from J, with 11 bases between. The CDR3 DNA sequence: TGCAGTGCTAATAACGGGAGGAATGAAAAACTGTTTTTT. This gives the protein CSANNGRNEKLFF.

On this clonotype: Given a much more abundant clone one base away, this may be a read error. V gene TRBV7-8 combines with J gene TRBJ2-1; TRBD2 aligns across 12 bases. Germline V CDR1 and CDR2: SGHVS, FQNEAQ. There are 15 residues in the CDR3. For the CDR3, the DNA is TGTGCCAGCAGCCGGACTAGCGGGGAATACAATGAGCAGATCTTC. Residues: CASSRTSGEYNEQIF.

This clonotype was found many times. The genes are TRBV7-6 and TRBJ1-5; 8 positions match TRBD1. V gave up 5 bases and J gave up 0 bases; unmatched junction bases: 12. The length of the CDR3 is 18 residues. Per the germline V gene, CDR1 is SGHVS and CDR2 is FNYEAQ. The DNA of the CDR3 is TGTGCCAGCAGCCCATTTTACACCGGACAGGGTAGCAATCAGCCCCAGCATTTT. Its translation: CASSPFYTGQGSNQPQHF.

This chain joins TRBV6-1 and TRBJ2-2, with 9 bases matching TRBD1. J gave up 3 bases and V 5 bases, and 7 bases lay outside the gene matches. Germline V gene lookup returns CDR1 MNHNS and CDR2 SASEGT. CDR3 length: 16 amino acids. As DNA, the CDR3 is TGTGCCAGCAGTCACCGGGACAGGGCCTACACCGGGGAGCTGTTTTTT. It translates to CASSHRDRAYTGELFF.

V is TRBV20-1 and J is TRBJ1-4, with a weak D call TRBD1 (6 bases). Germline V gene lookup returns CDR1 DFQATT and CDR2 SNEGSKA (reference sequence). The CDR3 loop spans 16 amino acids. Trimming took 3 bases from V and 0 from J, leaving 14 bases between them. The CDR3 protein is CSASRQAQSTNEKLFF. The CDR3 coding sequence is TGCAGTGCTAGCCGACAGGCACAATCAACTAATGAAAAACTGTTTTTT.

This clonotype has a handful of counts. The chain uses TRBV7-9 and TRBJ2-1, with 9 nucleotides matching TRBD2. J gave up 4 bases and V 7 bases, and 8 bases lay outside the gene matches. The V gene's germline CDR1 is SEHNR and CDR2 FQNEAQ (reference sequence). This CDR3 comprises 15 residues. CDR3 residues: CASMRGGNRYNEQFF. The CDR3 DNA is TGTGCCAGCATGCGGGGGGGCAACCGGTACAATGAGCAGTTCTTC.

V gene TRBV7-9 combines with J gene TRBJ1-2; D is uncertain. Germline lookup yields CDR1 SEHNR and CDR2 FQNEAQ (reference sequence). This CDR3 spans 13 amino acids. Between the trimmed V and J ends, which lost 3 bases and 4 bases, there was a span of 9 bases. CDR3 protein: CASSFGRTYGYTF. CDR3 sequence (DNA): TGTGCCAGCAGCTTCGGTCGGACCTATGGCTACACCTTC.

This clonotype has only a few counts. This rearrangement joins TRBV6-2 or TRBV6-3 to TRBJ2-3; D is perhaps TRBD1 or TRBD2 (6 bases each). CDR3 size: 13 residues. Trimming removed 7 bases at V and 6 bases at J, with 14 bases between. Germline V CDR1 and CDR2: MNHEY, SVGEGT. CDR3 nucleotides: TGTGCCAGCATGGACGGGGGCAGGGATACGCAGTATTTT. Protein sequence: CASMDGGRDTQYF.

The chain has TRBV6-5 and TRBJ1-2; the match to TRBD1 covers 7 bases. The CDR3 length is 14 residues. Unmatched junction bases numbered 12, after V lost 6 bases and J lost 8 bases. In germline, CDR1 is MNHEY, CDR2 SVGAGI. The CDR3 DNA is TGTGCCAGCAGCTACCCGGGACAGAAAGGGGGCTACACCTTC. This sequence encodes CASSYPGQKGGYTF.

The table lists this clonotype with a few counts. The V and J genes are TRBV24-1 and TRBJ1-4; D is perhaps TRBD1 (5 bases). The CDR3 sequence is 15 residues long. V was cut by 2 bases and J by 8 bases, with 14 bases left in between. From germline, CDR1 is KGHDR and CDR2 SFDVKD. For the CDR3, the DNA is TGTGCCACCAGTGATTCCAGAGGGGATAGCGAAAAACTGTTTTTT. Translated: CATSDSRGDSEKLFF.

The genes are TRBV20-1 and TRBJ1-1; TRBD1 is a possible D gene (5 bases). The CDR3 consists of 17 residues. The germline gives CDR1 DFQATT, CDR2 SNEGSKA (reference sequence). The ends were cut back, 0 bases at V and 7 bases at J, with 24 bases in the middle. The CDR3 DNA reads TGCAGTGCTAGAGATAGTGAACAGGCCCTCCTAGGTTTTGAAGCTTTCTTT. Translated, it gives CSARDSEQALLGFEAFF.

This chain links TRBV15 with TRBJ1-5; D gene uncertain. V lost 1 base to trimming and J lost 0 bases, with 7 bases between them. This CDR3 spans 15 amino acids. CDR1 and CDR2 (germline): LNHNV, YYDKDF (reference sequence). CDR3 nucleotides: TGTGCCACCAGCAGAGGAGGTTATAGCAATCAGCCCCAGCATTTT. Encoded protein: CATSRGGYSNQPQHF.

CDR3 in amino acids: CASSVAAGSGYTF. For the CDR3, the DNA is TGTGCCAGCAGCGTAGCAGCGGGGTCTGGCTACACCTTC. The V and J genes are TRBV9 and TRBJ1-2; no clear D. The CDR3 is 13 amino acids. The germline CDR1 and CDR2 sequences are SGDLS and YYNGEE. V gave up 0 bases and J gave up 7 bases, with 10 bases separating them.